These T cell receptor beta chains were read from a single sample in a study of post-analysis software for immune sequencing data. In TCRdb, the PCR reads were re-called with MiXCR into one record per CDR3 protein. The sample records 650,000 to 850,000 distinct CDR3 sequences, roughly 58% being singletons. Sequenced sample: blood. These receptors were collected from a girl aged 10 to 17 with multiple sclerosis. Both conserved end residues are part of each CDR3. The D gene is left open where the match is weak. A clone size is listed for some rows: how often the clone was seen (once, few, many), or a class if it is expanded.

v_gene	j_gene	d_gene	abundance	CDR3aa	CDR3nt
TRBV12-3/TRBV12-4	TRBJ2-1	TRBD2	.	CASREAGRGEQFF	TGTGCCAGCAGGGAAGCGGGGAGGGGTGAGCAGTTCTTC
TRBV9	TRBJ2-2	TRBD2	.	CASSVEAGGNTGELFF	TGTGCCAGCAGCGTAGAAGCGGGAGGGAACACCGGGGAGCTGTTTTTT
TRBV7-3	TRBJ2-1	.	.	CASSQGLYNEQFF	TGTGCCAGCAGCCAGGGCCTCTACAATGAGCAGTTCTTC
TRBV5-1	TRBJ2-7	TRBD2	once	CASSLQELALEQYF	TGCGCCAGCAGCTTGCAGGAACTAGCGCTCGAGCAGTACTTC
TRBV7-2	TRBJ1-5	TRBD1	.	CASSYLTGTNQPQHF	TGTGCCAGCAGCTATCTGACAGGGACCAATCAGCCCCAGCATTTT
TRBV20-1	TRBJ2-5	.	.	CSASDPGSDTQYF	TGCAGTGCTAGCGACCCGGGGTCGGACACCCAGTACTTC
TRBV5-1	TRBJ2-7	TRBD2	.	CASSGTSGSGKSYEQYF	TGCGCCAGCAGTGGGACTAGCGGGAGCGGTAAATCCTACGAGCAGTACTTC
TRBV15	TRBJ2-3	TRBD1	few	CATNRDRGYTDTQYF	TGTGCCACCAACCGGGACAGGGGATATACAGATACGCAGTATTTT
TRBV7-9	TRBJ1-5	.	.	CASSLLGFGQPQHF	TGTGCCAGCAGCTTATTGGGGTTTGGCCAGCCCCAGCATTTT
TRBV5-5	TRBJ2-5	TRBD2	.	CASSLVGLAGGPQETQYF	TGTGCCAGCAGCTTGGTGGGACTAGCGGGGGGCCCCCAAGAGACCCAGTACTTC
TRBV5-1	TRBJ2-7	TRBD2	many	CASSLASGSYEQYF	TGTGCCAGCAGCTTGGCTAGCGGGAGCTACGAGCAGTACTTC
TRBV27	TRBJ2-2	.	.	CASGTTGFTGELFF	TGTGCCAGCGGTACTACGGGCTTCACCGGGGAGCTGTTTTTT
TRBV28	TRBJ2-5	.	few	CASKRGEETQYF	TGTGCCTCCAAGAGGGGGGAAGAGACCCAGTACTTC
TRBV29-1	TRBJ2-7	.	.	CSVGKDRLGEQYF	TGCAGCGTGGGGAAGGACCGGCTGGGCGAGCAGTACTTC
TRBV5-1	TRBJ2-7	TRBD1	.	CASSWGQGFGRVVGRYEQYF	TGCGCCAGCAGCTGGGGACAGGGGTTTGGCAGAGTTGTAGGTCGATACGAGCAGTACTTC
TRBV7-6	TRBJ2-1	.	.	CASRITSSSEQFF	TGTGCCAGCAGGATCACTAGCTCGAGTGAGCAGTTCTTC
TRBV5-1	TRBJ2-7	TRBD1	.	CASSKNTGASYEQYF	TGCGCCAGCAGTAAAAATACAGGGGCCTCCTACGAGCAGTACTTC
TRBV20-1	TRBJ2-7	TRBD2	few	CSASWRLAEPYEQYF	TGCAGTGCTAGTTGGAGGCTAGCGGAGCCCTACGAGCAGTACTTC
TRBV20-1	TRBJ2-4	.	few	CSARVDPGNTPAKNIQYF	TGCAGTGCTAGAGTCGATCCAGGGAATACTCCAGCCAAAAACATTCAGTACTTC
TRBV6-6	TRBJ1-2	.	.	CASRSDIYGYTF	TGTGCCAGCAGGTCCGACATCTATGGCTACACCTTC
TRBV15	TRBJ2-1	.	.	CATKQGRIYNEQFF	TGTGCCACCAAACAGGGACGGATCTACAATGAGCAGTTCTTC
TRBV2	TRBJ2-7	.	.	CASREGGGSSYNEQYF	TGTGCCAGCAGGGAGGGGGGCGGGAGCTCCTACAATGAGCAGTACTTC
TRBV10-3	TRBJ2-1	.	.	CAISDLYEQFF	TGTGCCATCAGTGATCTATATGAGCAGTTCTTC
TRBV7-9	TRBJ1-2	.	.	CASSPLRDTPYGYTF	TGTGCCAGCAGTCCACTCCGGGACACCCCCTATGGCTACACCTTC
TRBV5-6	TRBJ2-3	TRBD2	.	CASSSLGHLGLAGTDTQYF	TGTGCCAGCAGCTCCCTGGGCCACCTCGGACTAGCTGGCACAGATACGCAGTATTTT
TRBV12-3/TRBV12-4	TRBJ1-2	TRBD1	.	CASNLGTGANYGYTF	TGTGCCAGCAATCTCGGGACAGGAGCTAACTATGGCTACACCTTC
TRBV9	TRBJ2-3	.	.	CASSPLRGTQYF	TGTGCCAGCAGCCCCCTAAGGGGGACGCAGTATTTT
TRBV7-9	TRBJ2-7	TRBD2	.	CASSLEASGIYEQYF	TGTGCCAGCAGCTTAGAGGCTAGCGGGATCTACGAGCAGTACTTC
TRBV7-2	TRBJ2-5	.	.	CASSRGGQATQYF	TGTGCCAGCAGCCGCGGGGGCCAGGCGACCCAGTACTTC
TRBV7-3	TRBJ2-1	.	.	CASSWGWGVNEQFF	TGTGCCAGCAGCTGGGGTTGGGGGGTCAATGAGCAGTTCTTC
TRBV12-3/TRBV12-4	TRBJ2-5	.	.	CASSGDFRDNQETQYF	TGTGCCAGCAGCGGAGACTTTAGGGACAACCAAGAGACCCAGTACTTC
TRBV25-1	TRBJ2-1	TRBD2	.	CASSRSSGRGNEQFF	TGTGCCAGCAGTCGTTCTAGCGGGAGAGGGAATGAGCAGTTCTTC
TRBV7-7	TRBJ2-5	TRBD2	.	CASSPGGGPHQETQYF	TGTGCCAGCAGCCCCGGCGGGGGGCCCCACCAAGAGACCCAGTACTTC
TRBV10-3	TRBJ2-4	.	.	CATLDSFTGNIQYF	TGTGCCACCTTGGACAGTTTTACGGGAAACATTCAGTACTTC
TRBV29-1	TRBJ2-1	.	.	CSVKGLGSNEQFF	TGCAGCGTCAAAGGTCTCGGAAGCAATGAGCAGTTCTTC
TRBV6-6	TRBJ2-7	TRBD1	.	CASITGTGSIGEQYF	TGTGCCAGCATCACCGGGACAGGGAGCATTGGAGAGCAGTACTTC
TRBV6-8	TRBJ1-2	.	few	CASRMQGYGYTF	TGTGCCAGCAGGATGCAGGGGTATGGCTACACCTTC
TRBV6-5	TRBJ2-1	TRBD2	few	CASSSRGGGGEQFF	TGTGCCAGCAGTTCGCGGGGGGGGGGTGGTGAGCAGTTCTTC
TRBV7-3	TRBJ2-7	.	.	CASSLIAGSSYEQYF	TGTGCCAGCAGTTTAATTGCAGGAAGCTCCTACGAGCAGTACTTC
TRBV10-3	TRBJ2-1	.	.	CAISESRTDSYNEQFF	TGTGCCATCAGTGAGTCGCGGACGGACTCCTACAATGAGCAGTTCTTC
TRBV6-4	TRBJ2-6	TRBD1	few	CASSRTGGLLSGANVLTF	TGTGCCAGCAGTCGGACAGGGGGCCTTCTCTCTGGGGCCAACGTCCTGACTTTC
TRBV4-1	TRBJ1-2	.	few	CASSQPGSTNYGYTF	TGCGCCAGCAGCCAACCGGGGAGCACTAACTATGGCTACACCTTC
TRBV7-9	TRBJ2-3	TRBD2	.	CASSPRGGTFTDTQYF	TGTGCCAGCAGCCCCCGGGGGGGGACCTTCACAGATACGCAGTATTTT
TRBV20-1	TRBJ1-5	.	.	CSAPDRMDGCGPQHF	TGCAGTGCTCCTGACCGCATGGACGGGTGCGGGCCCCAGCATTTT
TRBV6-4	TRBJ2-2	.	few	CASSENGRTTGELFF	TGTGCCAGCAGTGAAAACGGCAGGACGACCGGGGAGCTGTTTTTT
TRBV11-2	TRBJ1-1	.	once	CASSPIQPRAFF	TGTGCCAGCAGCCCAATACAACCAAGGGCTTTCTTT